Listed below are T cell receptor beta chains from one sample, sequenced in a study of graft-versus-host responses after intestinal transplantation. For these receptors, no antigen is known. TCRdb's copy holds only in-frame clones and misses some; the assay was immunoSEQ multiplex PCR. The sample records about 110,000 clones, 85% to 95% being singletons. This sample comprised unstimulated CD8+ T cells sorted from spleen or lymph node cells, obtained before intestinal transplant. These TCRs come from a human donor who received an intestinal transplant. Both conserved end residues are trimmed from each CDR3. The order of the fields is V gene, J gene, CDR3 protein.

v_call: TRBV9
j_call: TRBJ2-1
cdr3_aa: ASSVSGTANNEQF

v_call: TRBV7-6
j_call: TRBJ2-2
cdr3_aa: ASSLDPRASGELF

v_call: TRBV19
j_call: TRBJ2-1
cdr3_aa: ASSRLGGLNEQF

v_call: TRBV5-6
j_call: TRBJ2-5
cdr3_aa: ASSTLQGIKETQY

v_call: TRBV5-4
j_call: TRBJ1-2
cdr3_aa: ASRVKMGLYGYT

v_call: TRBV4-1
j_call: TRBJ2-3
cdr3_aa: ASSQGQGAGTDTQY

v_call: TRBV18
j_call: TRBJ2-6
cdr3_aa: ASSPQGSGANVLT

v_call: TRBV5-1
j_call: TRBJ1-5
cdr3_aa: ASSLGQGDQPQH

v_call: TRBV28
j_call: TRBJ2-7
cdr3_aa: ASSPRYDRVSSYEQY

v_call: TRBV9
j_call: TRBJ1-3
cdr3_aa: ASSLASSGNTIY

v_call: TRBV18
j_call: TRBJ2-1
cdr3_aa: ASSRAVSSYNEQF

v_call: TRBV5-6
j_call: TRBJ2-7
cdr3_aa: ASSLGTGGYEQY

v_call: TRBV6-4
j_call: TRBJ1-1
cdr3_aa: ASSVDGTEAF

v_call: TRBV19
j_call: TRBJ1-1
cdr3_aa: AVTASGTEAF

v_call: TRBV6-5
j_call: TRBJ2-5
cdr3_aa: ASSQGQGGETQY

v_call: TRBV28
j_call: TRBJ1-1
cdr3_aa: ASRGRGLYTEAF

v_call: TRBV5-4
j_call: TRBJ2-7
cdr3_aa: ASSVGLAEAYEQY

v_call: TRBV27
j_call: TRBJ2-7
cdr3_aa: ASSPYGESSYEQY

v_call: TRBV6-1
j_call: TRBJ1-5
cdr3_aa: ASSAEWANQPQH

v_call: TRBV30
j_call: TRBJ2-1
cdr3_aa: AWSVLGNNEQF

v_call: TRBV10-1
j_call: TRBJ1-1
cdr3_aa: ASSDRGLNTEAF

v_call: TRBV11-2
j_call: TRBJ1-1
cdr3_aa: ASSLDLGRGPPMEAF

v_call: TRBV28
j_call: TRBJ2-1
cdr3_aa: ASSWRGVGEQF

v_call: TRBV7-9
j_call: TRBJ1-1
cdr3_aa: ASSLGQGVNTEAF

v_call: TRBV14
j_call: TRBJ2-7
cdr3_aa: ASSQALAGSSYEQY

v_call: TRBV5-4
j_call: TRBJ2-7
cdr3_aa: ASSSLGQGAYEQY

v_call: TRBV28
j_call: TRBJ2-7
cdr3_aa: ASTGKAGGYEQY

v_call: TRBV11-2
j_call: TRBJ2-1
cdr3_aa: ASSGDLGEQF

v_call: TRBV5-6
j_call: TRBJ2-7
cdr3_aa: ASSLGSGLARYEQY

v_call: TRBV6-5
j_call: TRBJ2-7
cdr3_aa: ASSYSGSSYEQY

v_call: TRBV7-7
j_call: TRBJ2-7
cdr3_aa: ASSAGKGEQY

v_call: TRBV7-9
j_call: TRBJ1-2
cdr3_aa: ASSEQGGYGYT

v_call: TRBV27
j_call: TRBJ1-5
cdr3_aa: ASRVQGNQPQH

v_call: TRBV7-9
j_call: TRBJ2-5
cdr3_aa: ASSFVQTQETQY

v_call: TRBV5-8
j_call: TRBJ2-5
cdr3_aa: ASSWGAREGQETQY

v_call: TRBV10-3
j_call: TRBJ1-1
cdr3_aa: AIRDPVWSRHGTEAF

v_call: TRBV13
j_call: TRBJ2-5
cdr3_aa: ASSYIYKQGTQETQY

v_call: TRBV9
j_call: TRBJ2-5
cdr3_aa: ASSAGTSGRAQETQY

v_call: TRBV29-1
j_call: TRBJ2-5
cdr3_aa: SVQGGREETQY

v_call: TRBV12-5
j_call: TRBJ2-7
cdr3_aa: ASGRNRLAETEQY

v_call: TRBV11-2
j_call: TRBJ2-1
cdr3_aa: ASSPGASNEQF

v_call: TRBV4-1
j_call: TRBJ1-2
cdr3_aa: ASSQETSGYT

v_call: TRBV6-1
j_call: TRBJ2-7
cdr3_aa: ASSPGTSGIEQY

v_call: TRBV11-2
j_call: TRBJ2-7
cdr3_aa: ASSSESGTYEQY

v_call: TRBV19
j_call: TRBJ1-5
cdr3_aa: ASNRAYIAGKVQPQH

v_call: TRBV7-8
j_call: TRBJ2-1
cdr3_aa: ASSLWGLAGGSSYNEQF

v_call: TRBV5-1
j_call: TRBJ2-7
cdr3_aa: ASSFLSTSYEQY

v_call: TRBV19
j_call: TRBJ2-1
cdr3_aa: ASTLGRDHSYNEQF

v_call: TRBV4-1
j_call: TRBJ2-7
cdr3_aa: ASSLTTDAYEQY

v_call: TRBV7-9
j_call: TRBJ1-2
cdr3_aa: ASRTGFYGYT

v_call: TRBV18
j_call: TRBJ2-7
cdr3_aa: ASSPRSSGRGYEQY

v_call: TRBV6-1
j_call: TRBJ1-1
cdr3_aa: ASKDTEAF

v_call: TRBV27
j_call: TRBJ2-7
cdr3_aa: ASTDGSGWSVREQY

v_call: TRBV28
j_call: TRBJ2-4
cdr3_aa: ASRAGGYKNIQY

v_call: TRBV30
j_call: TRBJ1-2
cdr3_aa: AWDGYT

v_call: TRBV9
j_call: TRBJ2-3
cdr3_aa: ASSAEGAGTDTQY

v_call: TRBV27
j_call: TRBJ2-1
cdr3_aa: ASSSRTSGLNEQF